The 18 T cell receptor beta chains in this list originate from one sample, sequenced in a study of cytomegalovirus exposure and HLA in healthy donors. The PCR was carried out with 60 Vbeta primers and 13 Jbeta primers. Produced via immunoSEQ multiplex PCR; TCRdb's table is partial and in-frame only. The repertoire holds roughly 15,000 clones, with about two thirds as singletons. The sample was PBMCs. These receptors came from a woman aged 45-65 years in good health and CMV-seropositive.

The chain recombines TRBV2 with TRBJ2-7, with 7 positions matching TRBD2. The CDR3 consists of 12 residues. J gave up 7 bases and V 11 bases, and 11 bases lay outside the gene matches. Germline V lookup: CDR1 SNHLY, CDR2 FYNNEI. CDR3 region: CAAYLPGGEQYF. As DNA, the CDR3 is TGTGCCGCCTACCTCCCGGGGGGTGAGCAGTACTTC.

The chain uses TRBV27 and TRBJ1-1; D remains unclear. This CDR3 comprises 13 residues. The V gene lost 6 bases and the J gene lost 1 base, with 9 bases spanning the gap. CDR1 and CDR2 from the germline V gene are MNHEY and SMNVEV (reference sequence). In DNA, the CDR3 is TGTGCCAGCAGCTCTTGGAGGAACACTGAAGCTTTCTTT. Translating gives CASSSWRNTEAFF.

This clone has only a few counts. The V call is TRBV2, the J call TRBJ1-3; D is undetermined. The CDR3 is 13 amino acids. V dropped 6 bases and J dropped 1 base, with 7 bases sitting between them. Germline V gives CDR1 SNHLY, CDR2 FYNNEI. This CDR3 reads CASSVSSGNTIYF. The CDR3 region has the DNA TGTGCCAGCAGCGTCTCTTCTGGAAACACCATATATTTT.

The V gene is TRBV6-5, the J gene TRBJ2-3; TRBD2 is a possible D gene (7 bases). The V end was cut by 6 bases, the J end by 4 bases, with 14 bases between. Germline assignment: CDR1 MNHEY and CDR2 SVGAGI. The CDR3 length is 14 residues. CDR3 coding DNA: TGTGCCAGCAGGCGACTAGGGGGGGCAGATACGCAGTATTTT. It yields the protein CASRRLGGADTQYF.

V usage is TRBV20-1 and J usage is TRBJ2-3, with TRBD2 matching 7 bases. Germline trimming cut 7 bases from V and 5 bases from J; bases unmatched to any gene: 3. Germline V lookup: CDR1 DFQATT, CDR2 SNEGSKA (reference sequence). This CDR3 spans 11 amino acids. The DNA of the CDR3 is TGCAGTGTTGGGAGGGGAGATACGCAGTATTTT. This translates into CSVGRGDTQYF.

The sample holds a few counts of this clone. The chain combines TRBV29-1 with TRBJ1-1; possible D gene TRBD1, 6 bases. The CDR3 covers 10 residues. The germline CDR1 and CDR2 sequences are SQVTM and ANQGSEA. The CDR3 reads CSTGPTEAFF. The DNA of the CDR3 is TGCAGTACAGGGCCCACTGAAGCTTTCTTT.

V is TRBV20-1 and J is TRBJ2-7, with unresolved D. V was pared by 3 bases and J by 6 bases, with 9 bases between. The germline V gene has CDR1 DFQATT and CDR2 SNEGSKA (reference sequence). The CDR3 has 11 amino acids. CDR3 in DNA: TGCAGTGCTAGTCTCCTCCTCGAGCAGTACTTC. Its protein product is CSASLLLEQYF.

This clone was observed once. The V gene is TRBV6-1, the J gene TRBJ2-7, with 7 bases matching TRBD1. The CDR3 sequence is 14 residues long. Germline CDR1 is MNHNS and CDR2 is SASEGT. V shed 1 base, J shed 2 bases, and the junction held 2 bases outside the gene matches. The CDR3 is CASSEVGQTYEQYF. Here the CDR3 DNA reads TGTGCCAGCAGTGAAGTGGGACAGACCTACGAGCAGTACTTC.

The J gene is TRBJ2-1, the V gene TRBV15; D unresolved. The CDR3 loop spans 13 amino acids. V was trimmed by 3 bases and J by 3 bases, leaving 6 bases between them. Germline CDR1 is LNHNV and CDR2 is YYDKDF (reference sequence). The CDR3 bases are TGTGCCACCAGCAGCCCGTACTACAATGAGCAGTTCTTC. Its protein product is CATSSPYYNEQFF.

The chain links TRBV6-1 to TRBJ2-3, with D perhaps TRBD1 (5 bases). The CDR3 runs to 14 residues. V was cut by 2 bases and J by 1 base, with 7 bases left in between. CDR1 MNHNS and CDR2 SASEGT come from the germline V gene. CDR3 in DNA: TGTGCCAGCAGTGAATTCAGGGGCACAGATACGCAGTATTTT. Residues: CASSEFRGTDTQYF.

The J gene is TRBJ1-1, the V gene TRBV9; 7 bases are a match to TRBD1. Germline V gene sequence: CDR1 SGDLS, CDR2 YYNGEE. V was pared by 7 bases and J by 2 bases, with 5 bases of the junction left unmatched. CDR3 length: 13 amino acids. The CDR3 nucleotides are TGTGCCAGCGGTACAGGGGTCAACACTGAAGCTTTCTTT. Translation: CASGTGVNTEAFF. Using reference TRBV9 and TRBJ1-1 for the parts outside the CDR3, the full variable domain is DSGVTQTPKHLITATGQRVTLRCSPRSGDLSVYWYQQSLDQGLQFLIQYYNGEERAKGNILERFSAQQFPDLHSELNLSSLELGDSALYFCASGTGVNTEAFFGQGTRLTVV.

CDR3 nucleotides: TGCAGCGTCGATAGCGGGAGTACGTCCGAGCAGTACTTC. This codes for CSVDSGSTSEQYF. The rearrangement uses TRBV29-1 and TRBJ2-7; 9 positions agree with TRBD2. The germline CDR1 and CDR2 sequences are SQVTM and ANQGSEA. The CDR3 is 13 amino acids. J lost 6 bases, V lost 6 bases, and 9 bases had no gene match.

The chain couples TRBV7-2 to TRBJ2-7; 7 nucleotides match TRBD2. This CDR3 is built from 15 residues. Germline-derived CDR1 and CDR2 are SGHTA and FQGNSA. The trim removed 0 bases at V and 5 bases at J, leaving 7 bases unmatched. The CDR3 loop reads CASSLAGLAADEQYF. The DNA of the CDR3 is TGTGCCAGCAGCTTAGCGGGGCTAGCGGCGGACGAGCAGTACTTC.

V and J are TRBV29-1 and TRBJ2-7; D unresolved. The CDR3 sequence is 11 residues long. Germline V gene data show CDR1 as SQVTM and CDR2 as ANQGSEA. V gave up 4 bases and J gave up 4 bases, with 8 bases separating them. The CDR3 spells CSVVVRYEQYF. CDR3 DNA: TGCAGCGTTGTAGTCCGATACGAGCAGTACTTC.

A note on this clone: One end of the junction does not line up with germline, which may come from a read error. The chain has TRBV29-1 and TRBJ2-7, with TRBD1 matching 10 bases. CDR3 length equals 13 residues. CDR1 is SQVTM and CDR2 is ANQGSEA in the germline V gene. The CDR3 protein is CSVVEAGTGAFIF. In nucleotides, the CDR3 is TGCAGCGTTGTTGAGGCGGGGACAGGGGCCTTCATTTTC.

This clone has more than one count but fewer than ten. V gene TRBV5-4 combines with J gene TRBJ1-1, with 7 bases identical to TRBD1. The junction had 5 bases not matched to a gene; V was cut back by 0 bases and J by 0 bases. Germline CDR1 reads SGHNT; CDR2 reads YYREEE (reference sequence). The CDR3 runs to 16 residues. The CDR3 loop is CASSLGPQGMNTEAFF. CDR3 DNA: TGTGCCAGCAGCTTGGGACCACAGGGGATGAACACTGAAGCTTTCTTT.

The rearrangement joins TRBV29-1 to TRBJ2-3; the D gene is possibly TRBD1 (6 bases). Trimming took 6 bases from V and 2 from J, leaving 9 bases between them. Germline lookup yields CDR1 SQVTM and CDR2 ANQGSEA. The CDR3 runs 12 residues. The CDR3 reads CSVRDNTDTQYF. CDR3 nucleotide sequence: TGCAGCGTCCGGGACAACACAGATACGCAGTATTTT.

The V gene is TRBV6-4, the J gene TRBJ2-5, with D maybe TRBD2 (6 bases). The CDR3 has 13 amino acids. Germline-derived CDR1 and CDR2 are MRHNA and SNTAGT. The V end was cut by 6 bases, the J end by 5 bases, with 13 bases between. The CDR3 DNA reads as TGTGCCAGCAGCCGGACCCGGGGGGAGACCCAGTACTTC. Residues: CASSRTRGETQYF.